These 31 T cell receptor beta chains were sequenced from one sample in a study of T cell repertoires in cytomegalovirus infection. TCRdb analysed the reads with MiXCR anew, one entry per CDR3 protein. Found here are approximately 250,000 distinct CDR3 sequences, roughly an eighth of them singletons; the top ten hold 1.6%. Material for sequencing was PBMCs. The receptors were gathered from a human donor in good health (CMV status not recorded). Some clones in this sample may be carry-over from other donors' samples.

This clonotype has at least ten counts. The chain combines TRBV7-8 with TRBJ2-5; possibly TRBD1 for D (7 bases). Germline V CDR1 and CDR2: SGHVS, FQNEAQ. The CDR3 totals 15 residues. V gave up 5 bases and J gave up 4 bases, with 17 bases separating them. Here the CDR3 reads CASSAFRGAGETQYF. CDR3 sequence (DNA): TGTGCCAGCAGCGCCTTCAGGGGGGCAGGAGAGACCCAGTACTTC. Combining the CDR3 with reference TRBV7-8 and TRBJ2-5 gives the whole variable domain GAGVSQSPRYKVAKRGQDVALRCDPISGHVSLFWYQQALGQGPEFLTYFQNEAQLDKSGLPSDRFFAERPEGSVSTLKIQRTQQEDSAVYLCASSAFRGAGETQYFGPGTRLLVL.

This clonotype was seen repeatedly, ten times or more. This chain links TRBV6-1 with TRBJ2-7, with a possible D match to TRBD1 (6 bases). In germline, CDR1 is MNHNS, CDR2 SASEGT. The CDR3 has 15 amino acids. The CDR3 sequence: CAGKSGELSSYEQYF. CDR3 sequence (DNA): TGTGCTGGTAAATCAGGGGAACTGAGCTCCTACGAGCAGTACTTC.

This clonotype was seen a handful of times. The CDR3 DNA follows: TGTGCCAGCAGTTTTAGTAGGGGCACTGAAGCTTTCTTT. It specifies CASSFSRGTEAFF. J is TRBJ1-1 and V is TRBV12-3 or TRBV12-4; possible D gene TRBD1, 5 bases. The V end was cut by 3 bases, the J end by 4 bases, with 9 bases between. The CDR3 extends over 13 amino acids.

This clonotype was recorded a few times. The rearrangement joins TRBV20-1 to TRBJ2-5; D is ambiguous. Germline V CDR1 and CDR2: DFQATT, SNEGSKA (reference sequence). V lost 2 bases to trimming and J lost 4 bases, with 5 bases between them. This CDR3 is 11 amino acids long. The CDR3 region has the DNA TGCAGTGCTAGACATACAGAGACCCAGTACTTC. This translates into CSARHTETQYF.

A word on this clonotype: A single base separates this from a much larger clone, so it may be a read error. The CDR3 nucleotides are TGTGCCAGCAGTGAAGTTGGGGTAGAAGGAAACACCGTATATTTT. The encoded protein is CASSEVGVEGNTVYF. The chain couples TRBV6-1 to TRBJ1-3; D remains ambiguous. This CDR3 region has 15 residues. The germline V gene has CDR1 MNHNS and CDR2 SASEGT.

The gene calls are TRBV11-1 and TRBJ2-1, with 7 bases identical to TRBD2. The CDR3 has 16 amino acids. Trimming at V came to 2 bases and at J to 3 bases, leaving 7 bases not matched to a gene. Germline lookup yields CDR1 SGHAT and CDR2 FQDESV (reference sequence). The CDR3 region has the DNA TGTGCCAGCAGCTTAAGCGGGGAATCCTTCTACAATGAGCAGTTCTTC. This gives the protein CASSLSGESFYNEQFF.

The chain links TRBV7-2 to TRBJ2-3, with D maybe TRBD1 (8 bases). Deletions cut 5 bases from V and 5 bases from J, with 17 bases between. This CDR3 is built from 15 residues. Germline CDR1 SGHTA, CDR2 FQGNSA. In nucleotides, the CDR3 is TGTGCCAGCAGCCGGAAAACAGGGGGGGGAGATACGCAGTATTTT. Its translation is CASSRKTGGGDTQYF. Full variable domain (missing parts from reference TRBV7-2 and TRBJ2-3): GAGVSQSPSNKVTEKGKDVELRCDPISGHTALYWYRQSLGQGLEFLIYFQGNSAPDKSGLPSDRFSAERTGGSVSTLTIQRTQQEDSAVYLCASSRKTGGGDTQYFGPGTRLTVL.

The chain has TRBV20-1 and TRBJ1-1; 7 bases line up with TRBD1. The CDR3 length is 14 residues. The trim removed 5 bases at V and 0 bases at J, leaving 6 bases unmatched. Looked up from germline, CDR1 is DFQATT and CDR2 is SNEGSKA (reference sequence). CDR3: CSASTGDMNTEAFF. In DNA, the CDR3 is TGCAGTGCTTCTACAGGGGACATGAACACTGAAGCTTTCTTT.

This clonotype was recorded at least ten times. The chain carries TRBV27 and TRBJ1-1; 11 bases agree with TRBD1. With 5 bases clipped from V and 3 bases from J, the junction kept 5 bases outside the gene matches. The CDR3 spans 15 residues. Germline CDR1 is MNHEY and CDR2 is SMNVEV (reference sequence). The CDR3 DNA reads as TGTGCCAGCAGTCGCCGGGACAGGGGGTACACTGAAGCTTTCTTT. Protein sequence: CASSRRDRGYTEAFF.

The rearrangement links TRBV5-1 to TRBJ2-5, with D tentatively TRBD1 (5 bases). The CDR3 runs to 14 residues. Germline V gene data show CDR1 as SGHRS and CDR2 as YFSETQ. V dropped 3 bases and J dropped 2 bases, with 11 bases sitting between them. CDR3 coding DNA: TGCGCCAGCAGCTCCTTTGACAGTCAAGAGACCCAGTACTTC. It specifies CASSSFDSQETQYF.

J is TRBJ2-7 and V is TRBV20-1; 8 nucleotides match TRBD1. Germline trimming cut 1 base from V and 2 bases from J; bases unmatched to any gene: 4. Germline CDR1 DFQATT, CDR2 SNEGSKA (reference sequence). The CDR3 is made up of 14 amino acids. CDR3 protein: CSARGAGGTYEQYF. The CDR3, as DNA: TGCAGTGCTAGAGGGGCAGGGGGCACCTACGAGCAGTACTTC.

Worth noting for this clonotype: This could be a read error, since a much larger clone is one nucleotide away. The CDR3 sequence is CASSIGGVSSDIRYF. As DNA, the CDR3 is TGTGCCAGTAGTATTGGAGGGGTTAGTTCGGACATTCGGTACTTC. The chain has TRBV19 and TRBJ2-4; D is perhaps TRBD2 (6 bases). The CDR3 length is 15 residues. Germline V lookup: CDR1 LNHDA, CDR2 SQIVND (reference sequence).

The chain has TRBV12-3 or TRBV12-4 and TRBJ1-1; weak D call: TRBD1 (6 bases). Trimming removed 7 bases at V and 8 bases at J, with 17 bases between. The CDR3 covers 13 residues. DNA for the CDR3: TGTGCCAGCACCCTTATCCCCGGGACAGAAGCTTTCTTT. This translates into CASTLIPGTEAFF.

In its sample, this clonotype was seen many times. As DNA, the CDR3 is TGTGCCAGCAGTCAAGCCGGGGGCGCTTTCTTT. This gives the protein CASSQAGGAFF. J is TRBJ1-1 and V is TRBV25-1; D perhaps matches TRBD1 (6 bases). The CDR3 totals 11 residues. CDR1 and CDR2 from the germline V gene are MGHDK and SYGVNS. Trimming left V 5 bases short and J 11 bases short, with 12 bases between.

This clonotype appeared many times. The chain carries TRBV28 and TRBJ1-2; D gene uncertain. CDR1 and CDR2 from the germline V gene are MDHEN and SYDVKM. The CDR3 loop spans 11 amino acids. Trimming removed 7 bases at V and 8 bases at J, with 11 bases between. The CDR3 here is CASTGVYGYTF. CDR3 in DNA: TGTGCCAGCACCGGGGTTTACGGCTACACCTTC.

This sequence joins TRBV6-2 or TRBV6-3 and TRBJ2-3; 9 nucleotides match TRBD2. The germline V gene encodes CDR1 MNHEY and CDR2 SVGEGT. The V segment lost 2 bases and the J segment 2 bases; nucleotides outside the gene matches: 5. CDR3 length equals 16 residues. Written as DNA, the CDR3 is TGTGCCAGCAGTTACCCAGGCGGGGGGGTCACAGATACGCAGTATTTT. Its protein is CASSYPGGGVTDTQYF.

This clonotype was recorded many times. V gene TRBV7-8 combines with J gene TRBJ2-1, with TRBD1 matching over 7 bases. After removal of 6 bases from V and 2 bases from J, the junction contained 1 base not matched to a gene. Germline V gene lookup returns CDR1 SGHVS and CDR2 FQNEAQ. This CDR3 has 13 residues. This CDR3 reads CASSGQAYNEQFF. The DNA of the CDR3 is TGTGCCAGCAGTGGACAGGCCTACAATGAGCAGTTCTTC.

This clonotype was counted many times. The chain recombines TRBV19 with TRBJ2-2; D call uncertain. From germline, CDR1 is LNHDA and CDR2 SQIVND (reference sequence). Trimming took 1 base from V and 4 from J, leaving 7 bases between them. The CDR3 spans 14 residues. Written as DNA, the CDR3 is TGTGCCAGTAGTATAGTGTTTGGCACCGGGGAGCTGTTTTTT. Encoded protein: CASSIVFGTGELFF. Full variable domain (remainder filled in from reference TRBV19 and TRBJ2-2): DGGITQSPKYLFRKEGQNVTLSCEQNLNHDAMYWYRQDPGQGLRLIYYSQIVNDFQKGDIAEGYSVSREKKESFPLTVTSAQKNPTAFYLCASSIVFGTGELFFGEGSRLTVL.

This sequence joins TRBV14 and TRBJ2-7; no reliable D call. V gave up 0 bases and J gave up 7 bases, with 13 bases separating them. The CDR3 contains 14 residues. CDR1 is SGHDN and CDR2 is FVKESK in the germline V gene. The CDR3 sequence: CASSQDLGPTEQYF. The DNA of the CDR3 is TGTGCCAGCAGCCAAGATCTAGGACCAACGGAGCAGTACTTC. The complete variable domain, with remaining parts taken from reference TRBV14 and TRBJ2-7, reads EAGVTQFPSHSVIEKGQTVTLRCDPISGHDNLYWYRRVMGKEIKFLLHFVKESKQDESGMPNNRFLAERTGGTYSTLKVQPAELEDSGVYFCASSQDLGPTEQYFGPGTRLTVT.

The gene calls are TRBV5-4 and TRBJ1-1; D gene ambiguous. Germline values: CDR1 SGHNT, CDR2 YYREEE (reference sequence). Trimming left V 0 bases short and J 6 bases short, with 9 bases between. The CDR3 totals 13 residues. The CDR3 nucleotides are TGTGCCAGCAGCTTGGCCGGGAGATCTGAAGCTTTCTTT. Amino acid sequence: CASSLAGRSEAFF. Full variable domain (remainder filled in from reference TRBV5-4 and TRBJ1-1): ETGVTQSPTHLIKTRGQQVTLRCSSQSGHNTVSWYQQALGQGPQFIFQYYREEENGRGNFPPRFSGLQFPNYSSELNVNALELDDSALYLCASSLAGRSEAFFGQGTRLTVV.

This clonotype was counted a few times. The chain combines TRBV29-1 with TRBJ1-3, with D possibly being TRBD1 (6 bases). The CDR3 sequence is 11 residues long. From germline, CDR1 is SQVTM and CDR2 ANQGSEA. The V end was cut by 6 bases, the J end by 9 bases, with 12 bases between. CDR3 DNA sequence: TGCAGCGTGGTACAGGGAGCCACCATATATTTT. It translates to CSVVQGATIYF.

This clonotype was seen ten or more times. This chain connects TRBV28 to TRBJ2-1; D may be TRBD2 (6 bases). The V gene lost 11 bases and the J gene lost 0 bases, with 14 bases spanning the gap. The CDR3 has 14 residues. Germline V gene sequence: CDR1 MDHEN, CDR2 SYDVKM. This chain's CDR3 is CAACGANSYNEQFF. The CDR3 bases are TGTGCCGCGTGCGGGGCCAACTCCTACAATGAGCAGTTCTTC. Supplemented by reference TRBV28 and TRBJ2-1, the full variable domain reads DVKVTQSSRYLVKRTGEKVFLECVQDMDHENMFWYRQDPGLGLRLIYFSYDVKMKEKGDIPEGYSVSREKKERFSLILESASTNQTSMYLCAACGANSYNEQFFGPGTRLTVL.

This clonotype was seen a handful of times. The chain links TRBV6-2 or TRBV6-3 to TRBJ2-1; 13 bases agree with TRBD2. CDR1 MNHEY and CDR2 SVGEGT come from the germline V gene. After removal of 5 bases from V and 0 bases from J, the junction contained 1 base not matched to a gene. CDR3 length: 16 residues. CDR3 nucleotides: TGTGCCAGCAGTCGACTAGCGGGGGGCTCCTACAATGAGCAGTTCTTC. Protein: CASSRLAGGSYNEQFF.

This clonotype was counted many times. The rearrangement uses TRBV6-6 and TRBJ1-1; TRBD1 is a possible D gene (6 bases). V was shortened by 7 bases and J by 0 bases, with 9 bases between the two germline ends. The CDR3 is 13 residues long. Germline lookup yields CDR1 MNHNY and CDR2 SVGAGI (reference sequence). The chain's CDR3 is CASMQGMNTEAFF. The CDR3 DNA follows: TGTGCCAGCATGCAGGGGATGAACACTGAAGCTTTCTTT.

The chain is built from TRBV30 and TRBJ2-1; possibly TRBD2 for D (6 bases). The V gene's germline CDR1 is GTSNPN and CDR2 SVGIG (reference sequence). The CDR3 has 14 residues. Trimming took off 5 bases at V and 7 bases at J, with 18 bases between the two ends. The CDR3 DNA reads TGTGCCTGGGCCCCTGGGACTCAGAGAAATGAGCAGTTCTTC. Amino acid sequence: CAWAPGTQRNEQFF.

This clonotype showed up many times. This chain links TRBV28 with TRBJ1-1; D gene ambiguous. The ends were cut back, 5 bases at V and 1 base at J, with 8 bases in the middle. The CDR3 contains 13 residues. Germline assignment: CDR1 MDHEN and CDR2 SYDVKM. The CDR3 protein is CASSPGKNTEAFF. The CDR3 nucleotides are TGTGCCAGCAGTCCAGGAAAGAACACTGAAGCTTTCTTT.

This clonotype came up a few times. The V and J genes are TRBV6-2 or TRBV6-3 and TRBJ2-1; 9 nucleotides line up with TRBD1. Looked up from germline, CDR1 is MNHEY and CDR2 is SVGEGT. The CDR3 length is 19 residues. The V gene end was trimmed by 2 bases and the J gene end by 5 bases; junction bases not matched to a gene: 16. CDR3 protein: CASSYPTGGVSRRDNEQFF. In DNA, the CDR3 is TGTGCCAGCAGTTACCCGACAGGGGGAGTTTCCCGCCGAGACAATGAGCAGTTCTTC.

This clonotype was counted between two and nine times. The V and J genes are TRBV6-6 and TRBJ1-5, with unresolved D. In germline, CDR1 is MNHNY, CDR2 SVGAGI (reference sequence). This CDR3 has 18 residues. Deletions cut 0 bases from V and 0 bases from J, with 15 bases between. CDR3 coding DNA: TGTGCCAGCAGTTACTCGGGCCCCGGCGATGGTAGCAATCAGCCCCAGCATTTT. Amino acid sequence: CASSYSGPGDGSNQPQHF.

This clonotype was recorded at least ten times. The chain couples TRBV7-2 to TRBJ2-7, with D perhaps TRBD1 (6 bases). From germline, CDR1 is SGHTA and CDR2 FQGNSA. The CDR3 is 15 amino acids. Trimming stripped 0 bases from V and 0 bases from J, with 9 bases between. The CDR3 protein is CASSLADSSSYEQYF. DNA for the CDR3: TGTGCCAGCAGCTTAGCGGACAGTAGCTCCTACGAGCAGTACTTC. The complete variable domain, with remaining parts taken from reference TRBV7-2 and TRBJ2-7, reads GAGVSQSPSNKVTEKGKDVELRCDPISGHTALYWYRQSLGQGLEFLIYFQGNSAPDKSGLPSDRFSAERTGGSVSTLTIQRTQQEDSAVYLCASSLADSSSYEQYFGPGTRLTVT.

The rearrangement links TRBV7-9 to TRBJ1-4; possibly TRBD1 for D (5 bases). V lost 4 bases, J lost 5 bases, and 14 bases lay in between. The CDR3 extends over 15 amino acids. Germline CDR1 is SEHNR and CDR2 is FQNEAQ (reference sequence). CDR3 bases: TGTGCCAGCAGCTCCTGGACCGGGGCGAATGAAAAACTGTTTTTT. This codes for CASSSWTGANEKLFF.

In this sample, this clonotype turned up many times. The chain uses TRBV7-6 and TRBJ2-7; TRBD2 matches at 8 bases. Trimming cost V 6 bases and J 3 bases; bases outside gene matches: 13. The CDR3 loop spans 16 amino acids. CDR1 and CDR2 (germline): SGHVS, FNYEAQ. The CDR3 DNA follows: TGTGCCAGCAGTTCCCTAGGAGCGGGAGCCATCTACGAGCAGTACTTC. Protein: CASSSLGAGAIYEQYF.